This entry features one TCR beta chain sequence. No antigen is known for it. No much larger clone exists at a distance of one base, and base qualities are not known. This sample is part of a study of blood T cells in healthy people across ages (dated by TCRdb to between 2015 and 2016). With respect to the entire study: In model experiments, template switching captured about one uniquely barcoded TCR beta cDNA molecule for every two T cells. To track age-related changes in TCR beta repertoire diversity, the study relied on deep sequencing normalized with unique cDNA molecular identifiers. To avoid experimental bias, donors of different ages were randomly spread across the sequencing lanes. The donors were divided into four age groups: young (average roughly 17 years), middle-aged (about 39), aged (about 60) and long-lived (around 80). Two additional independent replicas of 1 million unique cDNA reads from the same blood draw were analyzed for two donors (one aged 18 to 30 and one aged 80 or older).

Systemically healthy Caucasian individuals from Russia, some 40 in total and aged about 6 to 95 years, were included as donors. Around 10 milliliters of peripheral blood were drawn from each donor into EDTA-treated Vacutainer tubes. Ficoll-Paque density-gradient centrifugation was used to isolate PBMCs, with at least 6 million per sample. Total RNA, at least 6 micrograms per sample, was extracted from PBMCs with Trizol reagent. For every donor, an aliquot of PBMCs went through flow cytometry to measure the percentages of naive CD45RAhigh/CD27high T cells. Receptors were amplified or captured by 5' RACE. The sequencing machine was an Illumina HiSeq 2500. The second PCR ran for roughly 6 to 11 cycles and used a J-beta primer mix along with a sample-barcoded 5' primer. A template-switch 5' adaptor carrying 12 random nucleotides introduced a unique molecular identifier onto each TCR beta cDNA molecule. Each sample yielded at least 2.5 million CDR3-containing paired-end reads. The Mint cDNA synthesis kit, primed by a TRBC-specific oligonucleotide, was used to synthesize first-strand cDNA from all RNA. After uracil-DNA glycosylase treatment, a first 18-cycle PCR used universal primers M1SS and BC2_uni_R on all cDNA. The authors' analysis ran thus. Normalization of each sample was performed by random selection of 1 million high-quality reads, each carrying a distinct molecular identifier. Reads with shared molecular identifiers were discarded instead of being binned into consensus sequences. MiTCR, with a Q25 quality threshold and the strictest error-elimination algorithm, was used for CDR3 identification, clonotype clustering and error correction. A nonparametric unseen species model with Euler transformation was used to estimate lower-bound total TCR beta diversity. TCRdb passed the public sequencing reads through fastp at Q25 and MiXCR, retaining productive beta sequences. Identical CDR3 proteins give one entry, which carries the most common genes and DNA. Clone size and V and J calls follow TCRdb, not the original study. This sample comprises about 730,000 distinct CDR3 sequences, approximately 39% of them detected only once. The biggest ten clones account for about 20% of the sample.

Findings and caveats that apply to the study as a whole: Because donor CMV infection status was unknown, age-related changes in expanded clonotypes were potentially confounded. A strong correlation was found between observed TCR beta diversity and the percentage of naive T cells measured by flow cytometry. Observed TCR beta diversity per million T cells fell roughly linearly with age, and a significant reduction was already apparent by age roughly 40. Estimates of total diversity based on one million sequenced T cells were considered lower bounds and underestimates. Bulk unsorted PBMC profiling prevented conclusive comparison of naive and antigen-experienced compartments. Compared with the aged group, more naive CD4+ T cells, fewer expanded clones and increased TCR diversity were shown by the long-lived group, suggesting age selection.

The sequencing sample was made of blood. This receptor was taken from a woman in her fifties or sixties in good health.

The bases read TGTGCCAGCAGCCCATTGGGACAATTACTCTCTGGGGCCAACGTCCTGACTTTC. Its product reads: CASSPLGQLLSGANVLTF. In this chain, TRBV7-9 is recombined with TRBJ2-6; TRBD1 is possibly the D segment (6 matching bases). V gives up 5 bases and J gives up 0 bases, and the segment between their germline ends measures 17 bases. Sequences SEHNR (CDR1) and FQNEAQ (CDR2) are obtained from the germline V gene (reference sequence). Taken from cysteine to phenylalanine, the CDR3 has 18 residues. Only the CDR3 part of the read is kept: 54 bases, read in frame from the first base.